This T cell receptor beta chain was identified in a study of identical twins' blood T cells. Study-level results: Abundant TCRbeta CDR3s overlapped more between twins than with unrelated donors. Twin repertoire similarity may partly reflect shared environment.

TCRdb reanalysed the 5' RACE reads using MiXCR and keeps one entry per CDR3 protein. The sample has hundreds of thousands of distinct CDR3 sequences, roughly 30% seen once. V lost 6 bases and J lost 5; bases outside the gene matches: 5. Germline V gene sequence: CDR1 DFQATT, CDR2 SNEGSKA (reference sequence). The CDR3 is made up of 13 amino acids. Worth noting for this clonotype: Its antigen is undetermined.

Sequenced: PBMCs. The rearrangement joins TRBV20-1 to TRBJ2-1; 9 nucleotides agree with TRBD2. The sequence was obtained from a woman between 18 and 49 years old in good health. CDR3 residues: CSARTSADNEQFF. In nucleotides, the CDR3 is TGCAGTGCACGGACTAGCGCCGACAATGAGCAGTTCTTC.